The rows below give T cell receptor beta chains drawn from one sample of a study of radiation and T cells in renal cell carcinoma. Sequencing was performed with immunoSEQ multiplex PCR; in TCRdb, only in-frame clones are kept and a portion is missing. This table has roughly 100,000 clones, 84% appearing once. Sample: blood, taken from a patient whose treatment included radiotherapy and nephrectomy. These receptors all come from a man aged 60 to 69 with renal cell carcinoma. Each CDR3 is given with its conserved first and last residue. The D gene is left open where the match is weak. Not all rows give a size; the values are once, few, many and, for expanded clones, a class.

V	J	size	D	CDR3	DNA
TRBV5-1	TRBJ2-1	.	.	CASSLFSGAQDEQFF	TGCGCCAGCAGCTTGTTCTCGGGGGCGCAAGATGAGCAGTTCTTC
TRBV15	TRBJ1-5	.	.	CATSRGGGGQPQHF	TGTGCCACCAGCAGGGGCGGAGGGGGTCAGCCCCAGCATTTT
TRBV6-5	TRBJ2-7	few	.	CASSLAFGGSYEQYF	TGTGCCAGCAGTTTAGCCTTTGGGGGGTCCTACGAGCAGTACTTC
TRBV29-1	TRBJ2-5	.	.	CSVVGGGGETQYF	TGCAGCGTGGTGGGAGGGGGTGGAGAGACCCAGTACTTC
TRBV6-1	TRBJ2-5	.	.	CASEAQFRETQYF	TGTGCCAGCGAAGCCCAGTTTCGAGAGACCCAGTACTTC
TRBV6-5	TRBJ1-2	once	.	CASSYKPALNYGYTF	TGTGCCAGCAGTTACAAGCCAGCCTTAAACTATGGCTACACCTTC
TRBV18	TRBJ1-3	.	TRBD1	CASSPGGQGGNTIYF	TGTGCCAGCTCACCGGGCGGACAGGGAGGAAACACCATATATTTT
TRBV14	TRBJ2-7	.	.	CASSPFRVVGQYEQYF	TGTGCCAGCAGCCCCTTTCGAGTGGTAGGTCAGTACGAGCAGTACTTC
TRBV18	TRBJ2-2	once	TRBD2	CASSTGTKTGELFF	TGTGCCAGCTCGACCGGGACTAAAACCGGGGAGCTGTTTTTT
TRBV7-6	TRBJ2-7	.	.	CASSLTQNYEQYF	TGTGCCAGCAGCTTAACCCAGAACTACGAGCAGTACTTC
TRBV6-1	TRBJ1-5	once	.	CASSARRMETFINQPQHF	TGTGCCAGCAGTGCGCGCAGGATGGAAACATTTATCAATCAGCCCCAGCATTTT
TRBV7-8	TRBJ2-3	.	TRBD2	CASSSGTSSYTDTQYF	TGTGCCAGCAGCTCCGGGACTAGCAGTTACACAGATACGCAGTATTTT
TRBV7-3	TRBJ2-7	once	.	CASSLPWTEGEDEQYF	TGTGCCAGCAGCCTCCCGTGGACAGAGGGAGAAGACGAGCAGTACTTC
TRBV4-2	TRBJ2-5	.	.	CASSQGHQETQYF	TGTGCCAGCAGCCAGGGCCACCAAGAGACCCAGTACTTC
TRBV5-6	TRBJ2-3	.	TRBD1	CASSLVPTGGLYCNTQYF	TGTGCCAGCAGCTTGGTTCCAACAGGGGGCCTTTACTGCAATACGCAGTATTTT
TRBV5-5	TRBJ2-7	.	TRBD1	CASSFLGDSEQYF	TGTGCCAGCAGCTTTTTAGGGGACAGCGAGCAGTACTTC
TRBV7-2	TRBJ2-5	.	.	CASSPRTEQETQYF	TGTGCCAGCAGCCCCCGGACGGAACAAGAGACCCAGTACTTC
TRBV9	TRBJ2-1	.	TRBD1	CASSLQGNEQFF	TGTGCCAGCAGCTTACAGGGGAATGAGCAGTTCTTC
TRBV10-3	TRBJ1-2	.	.	CAIRPRNRGYTF	TGTGCCATCAGGCCTCGTAATAGGGGCTACACCTTC
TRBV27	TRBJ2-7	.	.	CASSSNYEQYF	TGTGCCAGCAGTTCGAACTACGAGCAGTACTTC
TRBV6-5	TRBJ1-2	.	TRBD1	CASSYRGGGYTF	TGTGCCAGCAGTTATAGAGGGGGCGGCTACACCTTC
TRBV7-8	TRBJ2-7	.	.	CASSLGSRVDFAYEQYF	TGTGCCAGCAGCTTAGGTTCGCGGGTGGACTTTGCCTACGAGCAGTACTTC
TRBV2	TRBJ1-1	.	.	CASSSNRDTEAFF	TGTGCTTCCAGCAGCAACAGGGACACTGAAGCTTTCTTT
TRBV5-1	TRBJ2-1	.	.	CASSLVASNEQFF	TGCGCCAGCAGCTTGGTGGCTAGCAATGAGCAGTTCTTC
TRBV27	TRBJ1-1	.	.	CASSSLLVDQSTEAFF	TGTGCCAGCAGTTCTCTGCTGGTCGATCAGAGCACTGAAGCTTTCTTT
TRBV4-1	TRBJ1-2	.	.	CASSQIGLNYGYTF	TGCGCCAGCAGCCAGATAGGACTTAACTATGGCTACACCTTC
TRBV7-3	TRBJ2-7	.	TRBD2	CASSLTAGAPEQYF	TGTGCCAGCAGCTTAACAGCGGGGGCCCCCGAGCAGTACTTC
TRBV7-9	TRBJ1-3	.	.	CASSLGDGNTIYF	TGTGCCAGCAGCTTAGGGGATGGAAACACCATATATTTT
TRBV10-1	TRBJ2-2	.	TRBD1	CASSVVRQGGAGELFF	TGCGCCAGCAGTGTTGTGCGACAGGGGGGGGCCGGGGAGCTGTTTTTT
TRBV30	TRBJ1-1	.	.	CAWSQLRGGTEAFF	TGTGCCTGGAGCCAATTAAGGGGGGGCACTGAAGCTTTCTTT
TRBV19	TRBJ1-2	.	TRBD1	CASSSTGQDVFGYTF	TGTGCCAGTAGTTCGACAGGGCAGGACGTCTTCGGCTACACCTTC
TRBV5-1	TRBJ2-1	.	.	CASRRAFGEQFF	TGCGCCAGCAGACGGGCCTTTGGTGAGCAGTTCTTC
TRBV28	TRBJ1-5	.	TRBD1	CASSLIKGQGSQPQHF	TGTGCCAGCAGTTTAATCAAGGGACAGGGAAGCCAGCCCCAGCATTTT
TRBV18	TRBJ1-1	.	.	CASSPNRATEAFF	TGTGCCAGCTCACCTAACAGGGCCACTGAAGCTTTCTTT
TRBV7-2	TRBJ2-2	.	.	CASSLTSSGELFF	TGTGCCAGCAGCTTAACTAGCTCCGGGGAGCTGTTTTTT
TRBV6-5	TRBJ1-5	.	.	CASSYSPVFEPQHF	TGTGCCAGCAGTTACTCTCCAGTGTTTGAGCCCCAGCATTTT
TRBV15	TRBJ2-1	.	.	CATSRDRPTYRVTHNEQFF	TGTGCCACCAGCAGAGATCGCCCCACCTACAGGGTGACACACAATGAGCAGTTCTTC
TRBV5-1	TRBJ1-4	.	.	CASSRDAATNEKLFF	TGCGCCAGCAGCCGGGACGCCGCAACTAATGAAAAACTGTTTTTT
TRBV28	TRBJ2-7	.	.	CASNRAGRSYEQYF	TGTGCCAGCAACAGGGCGGGAAGGTCCTACGAGCAGTACTTC
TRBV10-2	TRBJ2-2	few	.	CASSEDRYTGELFF	TGCGCCAGCAGTGAAGACAGGTACACCGGGGAGCTGTTTTTT
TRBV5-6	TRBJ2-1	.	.	CASSFSNEQFF	TGTGCCAGCAGCTTTTCCAATGAGCAGTTCTTC
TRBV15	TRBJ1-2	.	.	CATSRDLGEWGYTF	TGTGCCACCAGCAGAGATCTGGGGGAGTGGGGCTACACCTTC
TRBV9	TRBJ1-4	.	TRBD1	CASSVESGGGEKLFF	TGTGCCAGCAGCGTAGAGTCAGGGGGCGGTGAAAAACTGTTTTTT
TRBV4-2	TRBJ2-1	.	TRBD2	CASSPTISGRDNEQFF	TGTGCCAGCAGCCCAACTATTAGCGGGAGGGACAATGAGCAGTTCTTC
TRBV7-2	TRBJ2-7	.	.	CASSLGLTGYDEQYF	TGTGCCAGCAGCTTGGGGCTTACAGGGTACGACGAGCAGTACTTC
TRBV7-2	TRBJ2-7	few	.	CASSPGLASPGEQYF	TGTGCCAGCAGCCCCGGGTTGGCTAGCCCAGGCGAGCAGTACTTC
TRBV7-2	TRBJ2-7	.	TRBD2	CASSQGLAGEGSPYEQYF	TGTGCCAGCAGCCAGGGACTAGCGGGAGAGGGGTCCCCCTACGAGCAGTACTTC
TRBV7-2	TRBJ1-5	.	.	CASSFFGLNQPQHF	TGTGCCAGCAGCTTTTTCGGCCTCAATCAGCCCCAGCATTTT
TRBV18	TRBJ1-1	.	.	CASSPQGRNTEAFF	TGTGCCAGCTCACCACAGGGGAGGAACACTGAAGCTTTCTTT
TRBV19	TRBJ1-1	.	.	CASSMKSPGAWTEAFF	TGTGCCAGTAGCATGAAGTCCCCAGGGGCCTGGACTGAAGCTTTCTTT
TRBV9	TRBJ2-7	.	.	CASSGDGPYEQYF	TGTGCCAGCAGCGGGGACGGACCCTACGAGCAGTACTTC